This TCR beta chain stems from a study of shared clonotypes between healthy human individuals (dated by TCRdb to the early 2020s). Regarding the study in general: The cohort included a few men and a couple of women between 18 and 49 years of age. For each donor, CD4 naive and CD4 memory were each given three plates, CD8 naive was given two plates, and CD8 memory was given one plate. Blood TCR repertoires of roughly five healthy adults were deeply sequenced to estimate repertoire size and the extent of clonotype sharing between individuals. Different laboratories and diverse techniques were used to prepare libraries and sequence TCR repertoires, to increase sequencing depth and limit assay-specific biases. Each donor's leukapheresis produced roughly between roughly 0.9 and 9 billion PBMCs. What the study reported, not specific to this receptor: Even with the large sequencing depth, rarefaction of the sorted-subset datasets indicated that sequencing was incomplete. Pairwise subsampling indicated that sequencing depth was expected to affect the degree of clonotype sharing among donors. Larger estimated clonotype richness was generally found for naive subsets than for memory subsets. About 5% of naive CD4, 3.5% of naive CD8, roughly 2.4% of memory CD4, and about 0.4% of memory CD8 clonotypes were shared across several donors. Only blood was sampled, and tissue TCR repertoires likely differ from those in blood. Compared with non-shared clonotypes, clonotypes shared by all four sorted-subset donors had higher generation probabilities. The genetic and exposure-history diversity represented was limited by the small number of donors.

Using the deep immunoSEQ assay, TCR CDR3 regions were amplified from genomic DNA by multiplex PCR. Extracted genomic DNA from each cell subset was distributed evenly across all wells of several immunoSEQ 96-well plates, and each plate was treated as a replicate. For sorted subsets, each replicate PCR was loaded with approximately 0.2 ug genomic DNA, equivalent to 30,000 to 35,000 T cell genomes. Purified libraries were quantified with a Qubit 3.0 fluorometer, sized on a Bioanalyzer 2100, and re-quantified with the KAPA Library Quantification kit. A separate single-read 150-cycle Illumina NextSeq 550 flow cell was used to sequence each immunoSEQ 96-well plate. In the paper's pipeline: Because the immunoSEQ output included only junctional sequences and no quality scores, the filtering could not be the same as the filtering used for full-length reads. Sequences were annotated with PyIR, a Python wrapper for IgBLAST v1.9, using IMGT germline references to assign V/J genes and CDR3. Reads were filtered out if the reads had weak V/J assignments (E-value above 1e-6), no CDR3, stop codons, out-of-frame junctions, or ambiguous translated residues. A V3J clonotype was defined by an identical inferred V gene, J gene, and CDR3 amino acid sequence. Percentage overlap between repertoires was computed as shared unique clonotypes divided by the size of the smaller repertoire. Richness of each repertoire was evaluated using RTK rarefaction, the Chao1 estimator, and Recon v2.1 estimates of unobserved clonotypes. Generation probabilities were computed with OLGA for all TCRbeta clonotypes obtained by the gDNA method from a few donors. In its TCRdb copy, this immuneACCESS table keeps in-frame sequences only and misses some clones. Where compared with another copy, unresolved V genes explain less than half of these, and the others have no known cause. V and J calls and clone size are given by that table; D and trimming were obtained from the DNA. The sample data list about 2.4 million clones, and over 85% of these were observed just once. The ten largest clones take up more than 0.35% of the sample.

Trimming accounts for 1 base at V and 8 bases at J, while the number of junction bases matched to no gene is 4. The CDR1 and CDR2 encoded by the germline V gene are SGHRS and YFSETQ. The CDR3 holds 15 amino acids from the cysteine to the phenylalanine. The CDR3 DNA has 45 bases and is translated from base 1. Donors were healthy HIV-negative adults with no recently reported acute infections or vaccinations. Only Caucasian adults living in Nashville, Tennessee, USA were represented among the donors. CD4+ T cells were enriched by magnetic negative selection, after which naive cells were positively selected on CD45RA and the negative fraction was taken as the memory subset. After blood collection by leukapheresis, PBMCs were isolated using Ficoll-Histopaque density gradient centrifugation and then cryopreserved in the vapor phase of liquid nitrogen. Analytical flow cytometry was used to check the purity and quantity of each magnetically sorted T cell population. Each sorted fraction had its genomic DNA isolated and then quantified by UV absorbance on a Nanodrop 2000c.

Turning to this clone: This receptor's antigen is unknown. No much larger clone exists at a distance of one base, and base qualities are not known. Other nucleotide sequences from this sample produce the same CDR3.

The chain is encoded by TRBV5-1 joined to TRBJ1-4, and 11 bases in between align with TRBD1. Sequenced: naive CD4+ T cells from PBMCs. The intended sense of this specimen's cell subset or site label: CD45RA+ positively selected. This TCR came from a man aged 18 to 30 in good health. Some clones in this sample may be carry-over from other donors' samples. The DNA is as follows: TGCGCCAGCAGCTTGCTGGGACAGGGGGGAGAAAAACTGTTTTTT. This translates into CASSLLGQGGEKLFF.